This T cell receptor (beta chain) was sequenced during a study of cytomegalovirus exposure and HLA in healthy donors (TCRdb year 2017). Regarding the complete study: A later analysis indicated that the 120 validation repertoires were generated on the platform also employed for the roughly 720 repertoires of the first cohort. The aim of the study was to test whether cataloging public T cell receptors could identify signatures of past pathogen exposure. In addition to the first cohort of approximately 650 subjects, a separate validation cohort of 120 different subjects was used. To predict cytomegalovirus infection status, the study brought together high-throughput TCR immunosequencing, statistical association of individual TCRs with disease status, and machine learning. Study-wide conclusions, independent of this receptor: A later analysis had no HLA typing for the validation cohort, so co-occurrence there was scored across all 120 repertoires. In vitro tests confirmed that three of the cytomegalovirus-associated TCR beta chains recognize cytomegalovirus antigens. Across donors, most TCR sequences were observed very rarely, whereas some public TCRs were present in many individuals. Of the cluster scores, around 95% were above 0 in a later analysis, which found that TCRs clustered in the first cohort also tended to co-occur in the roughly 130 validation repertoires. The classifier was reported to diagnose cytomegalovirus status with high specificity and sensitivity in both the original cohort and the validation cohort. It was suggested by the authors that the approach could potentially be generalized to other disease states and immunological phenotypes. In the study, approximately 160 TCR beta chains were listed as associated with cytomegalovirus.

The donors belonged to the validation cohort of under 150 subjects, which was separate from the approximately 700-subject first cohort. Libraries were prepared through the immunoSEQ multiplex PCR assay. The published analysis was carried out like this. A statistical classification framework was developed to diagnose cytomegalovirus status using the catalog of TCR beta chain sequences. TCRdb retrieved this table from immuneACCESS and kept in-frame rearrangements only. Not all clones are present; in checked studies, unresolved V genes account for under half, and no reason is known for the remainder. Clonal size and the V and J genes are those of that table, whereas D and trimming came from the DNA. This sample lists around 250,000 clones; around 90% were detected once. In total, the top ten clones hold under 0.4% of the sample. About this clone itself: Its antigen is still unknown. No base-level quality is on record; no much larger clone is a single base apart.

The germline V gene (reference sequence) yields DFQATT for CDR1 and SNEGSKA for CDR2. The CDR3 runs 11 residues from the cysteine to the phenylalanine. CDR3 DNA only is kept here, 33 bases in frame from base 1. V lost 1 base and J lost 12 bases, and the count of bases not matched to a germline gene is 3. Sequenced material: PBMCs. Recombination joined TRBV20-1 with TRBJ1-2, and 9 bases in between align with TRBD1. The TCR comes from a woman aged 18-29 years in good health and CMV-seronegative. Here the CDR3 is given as CSARGGQGNTF. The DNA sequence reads TGCAGTGCTAGAGGGGGACAGGGAAACACCTTC.